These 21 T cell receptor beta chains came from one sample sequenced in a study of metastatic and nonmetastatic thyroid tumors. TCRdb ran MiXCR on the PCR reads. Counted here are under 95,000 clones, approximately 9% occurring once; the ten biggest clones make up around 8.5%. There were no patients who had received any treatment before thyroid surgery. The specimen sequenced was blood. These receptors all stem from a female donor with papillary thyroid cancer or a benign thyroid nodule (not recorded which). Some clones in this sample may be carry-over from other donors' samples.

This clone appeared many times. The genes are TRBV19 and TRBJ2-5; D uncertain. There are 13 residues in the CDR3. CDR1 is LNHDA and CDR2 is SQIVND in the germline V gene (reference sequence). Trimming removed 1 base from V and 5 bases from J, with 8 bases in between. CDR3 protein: CASSIGGEETQYF. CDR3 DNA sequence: TGTGCCAGTAGTATAGGTGGAGAGGAGACCCAGTACTTC.

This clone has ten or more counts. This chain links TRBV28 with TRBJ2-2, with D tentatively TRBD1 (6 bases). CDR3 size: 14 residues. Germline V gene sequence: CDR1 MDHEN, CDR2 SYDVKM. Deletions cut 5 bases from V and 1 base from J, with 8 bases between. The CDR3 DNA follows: TGTGCCAGCAGTCCGACAGGGAACACCGGGGAGCTGTTTTTT. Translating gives CASSPTGNTGELFF.

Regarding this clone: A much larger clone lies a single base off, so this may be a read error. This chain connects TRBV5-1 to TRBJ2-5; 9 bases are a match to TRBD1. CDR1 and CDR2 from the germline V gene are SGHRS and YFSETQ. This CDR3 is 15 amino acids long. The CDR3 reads CSSSLSDRGTETQYF. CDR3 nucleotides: TGCTCCAGCAGCTTGTCCGACAGGGGGACAGAGACCCAGTACTTC.

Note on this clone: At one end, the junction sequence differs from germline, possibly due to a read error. The DNA for the CDR3 is TGCAGTGCTAGATGGGGGTACAATGAGCAATTCTTC. Encoded protein: CSARWGYNEQFF. V is TRBV20-1 and J is TRBJ2-1; the D gene could be TRBD1 or TRBD2 (5 bases each). CDR3 length: 12 residues. The germline V gene has CDR1 DFQATT and CDR2 SNEGSKA (reference sequence).

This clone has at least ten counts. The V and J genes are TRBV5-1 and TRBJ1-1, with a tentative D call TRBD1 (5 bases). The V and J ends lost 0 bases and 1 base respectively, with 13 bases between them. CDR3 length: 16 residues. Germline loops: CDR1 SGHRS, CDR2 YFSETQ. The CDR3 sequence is CASSLVAGYRNTEAFF. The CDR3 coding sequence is TGCGCCAGCAGCTTGGTGGCAGGGTATCGGAACACTGAAGCTTTCTTT.

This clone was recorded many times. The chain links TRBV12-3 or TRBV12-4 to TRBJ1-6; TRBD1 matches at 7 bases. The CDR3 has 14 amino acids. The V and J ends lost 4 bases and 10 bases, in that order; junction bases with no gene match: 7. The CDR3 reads CASSSPRQGSPLHF. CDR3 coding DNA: TGTGCCAGCAGTTCCCCCCGACAGGGATCACCCCTCCACTTT.

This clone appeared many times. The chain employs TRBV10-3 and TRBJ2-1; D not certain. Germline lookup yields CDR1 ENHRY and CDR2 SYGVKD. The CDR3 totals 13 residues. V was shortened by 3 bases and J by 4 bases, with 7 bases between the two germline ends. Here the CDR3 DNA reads TGTGCCATCAGTGACTCTGGGTACAATGAGCAGTTCTTC. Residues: CAISDSGYNEQFF.

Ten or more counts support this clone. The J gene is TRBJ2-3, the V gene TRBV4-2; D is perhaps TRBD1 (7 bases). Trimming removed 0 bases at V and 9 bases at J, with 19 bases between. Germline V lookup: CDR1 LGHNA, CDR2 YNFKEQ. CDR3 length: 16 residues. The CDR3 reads CASSQDRAGGTYTQYF. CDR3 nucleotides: TGTGCCAGCAGCCAAGATAGGGCAGGGGGGACCTACACGCAGTATTTT.

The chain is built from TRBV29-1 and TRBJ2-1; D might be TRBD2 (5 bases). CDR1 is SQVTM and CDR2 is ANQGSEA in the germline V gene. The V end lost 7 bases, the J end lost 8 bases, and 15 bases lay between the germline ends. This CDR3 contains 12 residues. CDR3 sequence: CSAGSWLDEQFF. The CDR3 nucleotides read TGCAGCGCGGGGTCCTGGTTGGATGAGCAGTTCTTC.

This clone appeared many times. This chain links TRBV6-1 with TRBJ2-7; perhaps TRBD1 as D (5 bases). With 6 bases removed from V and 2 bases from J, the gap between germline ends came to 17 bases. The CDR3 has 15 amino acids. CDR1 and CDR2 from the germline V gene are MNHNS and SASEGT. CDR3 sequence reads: CASSDQQGKTYEQYF. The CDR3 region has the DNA TGTGCCAGCAGCGATCAGCAGGGCAAAACCTACGAGCAGTACTTC.

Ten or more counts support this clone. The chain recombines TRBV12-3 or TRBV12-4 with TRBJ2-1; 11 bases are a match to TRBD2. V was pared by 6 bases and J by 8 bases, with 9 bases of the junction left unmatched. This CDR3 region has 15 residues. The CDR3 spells CASSLRLAGSDEQFF. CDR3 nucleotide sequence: TGTGCCAGCAGCCTCCGACTAGCGGGGAGTGATGAGCAGTTCTTC.

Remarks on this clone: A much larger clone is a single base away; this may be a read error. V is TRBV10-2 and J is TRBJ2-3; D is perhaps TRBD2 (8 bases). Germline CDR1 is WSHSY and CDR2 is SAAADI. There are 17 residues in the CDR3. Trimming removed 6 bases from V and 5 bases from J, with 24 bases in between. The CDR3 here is CASRPASGLGGKDTQYF. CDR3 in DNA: TGCGCCAGCAGGCCAGCCTCGGGACTAGGGGGCAAAGATACGCAGTATTTT.

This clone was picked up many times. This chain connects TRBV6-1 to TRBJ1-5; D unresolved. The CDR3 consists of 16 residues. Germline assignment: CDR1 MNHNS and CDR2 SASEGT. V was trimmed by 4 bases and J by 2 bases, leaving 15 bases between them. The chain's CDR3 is CASSVTASVGNQPQHF. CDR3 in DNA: TGTGCCAGCAGTGTTACTGCTAGCGTCGGCAATCAGCCCCAGCATTTT.

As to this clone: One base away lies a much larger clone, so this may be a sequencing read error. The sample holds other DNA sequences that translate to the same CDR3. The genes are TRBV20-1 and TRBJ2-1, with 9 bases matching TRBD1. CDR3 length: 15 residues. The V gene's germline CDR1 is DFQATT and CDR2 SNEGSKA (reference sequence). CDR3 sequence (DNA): TGCAGTGCTAATCCGGGACAGGGCTTAGACAACGAGCAGTTCTTC. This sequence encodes CSANPGQGLDNEQFF.

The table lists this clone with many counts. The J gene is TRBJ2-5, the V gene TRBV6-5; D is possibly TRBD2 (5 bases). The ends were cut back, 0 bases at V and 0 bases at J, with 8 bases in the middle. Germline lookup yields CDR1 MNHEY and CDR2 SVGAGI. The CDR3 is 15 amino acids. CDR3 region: CASSYSPGYQETQYF. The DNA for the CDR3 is TGTGCCAGCAGTTACTCGCCGGGGTACCAAGAGACCCAGTACTTC.

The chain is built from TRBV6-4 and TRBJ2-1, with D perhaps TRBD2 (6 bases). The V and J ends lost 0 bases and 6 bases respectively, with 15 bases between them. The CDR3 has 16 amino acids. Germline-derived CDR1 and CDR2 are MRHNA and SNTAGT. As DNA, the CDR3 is TGTGCCAGCAGTGACTCTAGCGGCTCTGGGGCCAATGAGCAGTTCTTC. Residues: CASSDSSGSGANEQFF.

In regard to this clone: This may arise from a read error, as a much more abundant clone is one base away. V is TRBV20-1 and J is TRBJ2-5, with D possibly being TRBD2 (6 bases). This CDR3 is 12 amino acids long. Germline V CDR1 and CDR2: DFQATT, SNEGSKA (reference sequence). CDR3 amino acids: CSAREGGKTKYF. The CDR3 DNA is TGCAGTGCTAGAGAGGGGGGAAAGACCAAGTACTTC.

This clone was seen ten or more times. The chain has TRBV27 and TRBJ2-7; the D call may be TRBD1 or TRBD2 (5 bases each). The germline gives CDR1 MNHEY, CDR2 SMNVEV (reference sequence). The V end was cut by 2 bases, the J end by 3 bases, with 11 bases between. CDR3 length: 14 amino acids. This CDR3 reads CASSLAGGYYEQYF. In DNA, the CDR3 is TGTGCCAGCAGTTTAGCTGGGGGTTACTACGAGCAGTACTTC.

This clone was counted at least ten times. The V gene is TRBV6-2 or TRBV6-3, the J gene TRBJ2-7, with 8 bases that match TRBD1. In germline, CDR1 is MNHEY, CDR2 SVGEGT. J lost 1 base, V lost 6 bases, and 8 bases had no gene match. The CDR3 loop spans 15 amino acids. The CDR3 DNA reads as TGTGCCAGCAGGCCCGGGACAGGTGATTCCTACGAGCAGTACTTC. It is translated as CASRPGTGDSYEQYF.

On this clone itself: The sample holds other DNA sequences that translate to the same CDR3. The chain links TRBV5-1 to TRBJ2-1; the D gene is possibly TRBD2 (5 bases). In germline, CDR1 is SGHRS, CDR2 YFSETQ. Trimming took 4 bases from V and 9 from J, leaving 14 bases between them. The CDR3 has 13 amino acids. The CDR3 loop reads CASSPVLDGEQFF. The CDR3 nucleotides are TGCGCCAGCAGCCCAGTACTAGACGGTGAGCAGTTCTTC.

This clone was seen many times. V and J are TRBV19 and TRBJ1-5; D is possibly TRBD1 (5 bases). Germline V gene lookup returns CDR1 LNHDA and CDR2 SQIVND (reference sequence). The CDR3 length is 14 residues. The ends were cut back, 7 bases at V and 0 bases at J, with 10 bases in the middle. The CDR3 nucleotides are TGTGCCAGTACGATCAGGGATAGCAATCAGCCCCAGCATTTT. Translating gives CASTIRDSNQPQHF.